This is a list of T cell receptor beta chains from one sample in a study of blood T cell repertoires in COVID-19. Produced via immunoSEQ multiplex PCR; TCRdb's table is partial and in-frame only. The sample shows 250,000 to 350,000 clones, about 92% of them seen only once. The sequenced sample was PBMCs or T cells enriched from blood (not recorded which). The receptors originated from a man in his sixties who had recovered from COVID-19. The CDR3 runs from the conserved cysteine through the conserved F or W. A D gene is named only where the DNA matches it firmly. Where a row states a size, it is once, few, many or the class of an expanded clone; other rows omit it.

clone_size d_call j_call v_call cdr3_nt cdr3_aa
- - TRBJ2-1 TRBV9 TGTGCCAGCAGCGCGTCAGGGGCCTACAATGAGCAGTTCTTC CASSASGAYNEQFF
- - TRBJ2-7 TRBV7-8 TGTGCCAGCAGCTTATCCCATACATCCTACGAGCAGTACTTC CASSLSHTSYEQYF
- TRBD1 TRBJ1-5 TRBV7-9 TGTGCCAGCAGCTCCCGGGACAGTGAAAATCAGCCCCAGCATTTT CASSSRDSENQPQHF
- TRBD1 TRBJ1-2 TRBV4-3 TGCGCCAGCAGCCAGACCTCCGGGACAGGGAGTTATGGCTACACCTTC CASSQTSGTGSYGYTF
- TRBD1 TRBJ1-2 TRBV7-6 TGTGCCAGCAGCTCACAGGGGGCTCAAGGCTACACCTTC CASSSQGAQGYTF
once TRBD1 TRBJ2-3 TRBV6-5 TGTGCCAGCAGCCGACCGACAGGGGCCGATACGCAGTATTTT CASSRPTGADTQYF
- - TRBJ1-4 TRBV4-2 TGTGCCAGCAGCCAAGGCCCTCCCCGACAGTCGCCGGGTGTTTTT CASSQGPPRQSPGVF
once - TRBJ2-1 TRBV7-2 TGTGCCAGCAGCTTATCCAGGGGATATGAGCAGTTCTTC CASSLSRGYEQFF
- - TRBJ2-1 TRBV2 TGTGCCAGCAGTGACGGGGTGGTGAAGAATGAGCAGTTCTTC CASSDGVVKNEQFF
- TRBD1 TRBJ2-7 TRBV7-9 TGTGCCAGCCAGGGGGTCTCCTACGAGCAGTACTTC CASQGVSYEQYF
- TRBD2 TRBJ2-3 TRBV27 TGTGCCAGCAGTGTAGGGACTAGCGGAACAGATACGCAGTATTTT CASSVGTSGTDTQYF
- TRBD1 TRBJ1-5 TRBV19 TGTGCCAGTAGGGGACAGGGGGCTGATCAGCCCCAGCATTTT CASRGQGADQPQHF
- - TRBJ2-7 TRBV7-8 TGTGCCAGCAGCTTAGTGGCGGGGAGCTCCTACGAGCAGTACTTC CASSLVAGSSYEQYF
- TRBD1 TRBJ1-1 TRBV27 TGTGCCAGCAGCATAACAGGGGACGCGGGGACTGAAGCTTTCTTT CASSITGDAGTEAFF
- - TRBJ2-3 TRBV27 TGTGCCAGCAGTTCACCCTCCACTCCCCTTACAGATACGCAGTATTTT CASSSPSTPLTDTQYF
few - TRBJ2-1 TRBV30 TGTGCCTGGAGTCACGGGAGCTCCTACAATGAGCAGTTCTTC CAWSHGSSYNEQFF
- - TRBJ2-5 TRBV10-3 TGTGCCATCAGTGCGGGACAAGAGACCCAGTACTTC CAISAGQETQYF
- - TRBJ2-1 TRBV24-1 TGTGCCACCAGTGATGCTAGCGCCCAGCATTACAATGAGCAGTTCTTC CATSDASAQHYNEQFF
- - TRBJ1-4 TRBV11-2 TGTGCCAGCAGCCCAGAAGGGGGGGCAACTAATGAAAAACTGTTTTTT CASSPEGGATNEKLFF
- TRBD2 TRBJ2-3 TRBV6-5 TGTGCCAGCAGCCTCGGACTAGCGTCAGATACGCAGTATTTT CASSLGLASDTQYF
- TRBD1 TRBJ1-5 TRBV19 TGTGCCAGTAGTATTTGGACAGGGTCAAATAGCAATCAGCCCCAGCATTTT CASSIWTGSNSNQPQHF
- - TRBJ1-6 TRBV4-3 TGCGCCAGCAGCCAGCATACAGGGTTCTCGGAGGACTTCTATAATTCACCCCTCCACTTT CASSQHTGFSEDFYNSPLHF
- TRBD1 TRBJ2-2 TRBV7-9 TGTGCCAGCAGCCCCGGGACAGGGTTCGCCGGGGAGCTGTTTTTT CASSPGTGFAGELFF
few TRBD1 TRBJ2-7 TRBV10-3 TGTGCCACCTCCGGGACAGGGGGCGCCGAGCAGTACTTC CATSGTGGAEQYF
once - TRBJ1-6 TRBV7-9 TGTGCCACCCAGGGTGGGAAAAGCTCCTATAATTCACCCCTCCACTTT CATQGGKSSYNSPLHF